Following are 4 T cell receptor beta chains from one sample sequenced in a study of shared clonotypes between healthy human individuals. Data came from immunoSEQ multiplex PCR; TCRdb stores just in-frame clones and leaves some out. Of roughly 2 million clones listed, more than 90% are singletons. Sequencing was performed on naive CD4+ T cells sorted from blood. Subset noted: CD45RA+ positively selected. All receptors derive from a man younger than 30 in good health.

Concerning this clone itself: The same CDR3 also results from other DNA sequences found in this sample. This chain joins TRBV2 and TRBJ1-5; unclear D gene. In germline, CDR1 is SNHLY, CDR2 FYNNEI. CDR3 length equals 14 residues. V was trimmed by 2 bases and J by 3 bases, leaving 8 bases between them. This CDR3 reads CASSELGINQPQHF. The CDR3, as DNA: TGTGCCAGCAGTGAACTCGGCATCAATCAGCCCCAGCATTTT.

The J gene is TRBJ2-7, the V gene TRBV6-5; either TRBD1 or TRBD2 may fit D (5 bases each). The ends were cut back, 5 bases at V and 2 bases at J, with 13 bases in the middle. Germline CDR1 and CDR2: MNHEY and SVGAGI. This CDR3 comprises 14 residues. As DNA, the CDR3 is TGTGCCAGCAGTAGGGACGAGAGTACCTACGAGCAGTACTTC. It codes for CASSRDESTYEQYF.

V usage is TRBV13 and J usage is TRBJ1-4; the D gene is possibly TRBD1 (6 bases). CDR1 PRHDT and CDR2 FYEKMQ come from the germline V gene (reference sequence). Between the trimmed V and J ends, which lost 5 bases and 8 bases, there was a span of 18 bases. There are 15 residues in the CDR3. CDR3 loop: CASSGGRTEIEKLFF. The DNA of the CDR3 is TGTGCCAGCAGCGGGGGTAGGACAGAGATAGAAAAACTGTTTTTT.

The CDR3 sequence is CASSDRGLRTDTQYF. DNA for the CDR3: TGTGCCAGCAGCGACAGGGGGCTCCGCACAGATACGCAGTATTTT. This chain links TRBV9 with TRBJ2-3, with TRBD1 matching 9 bases. This CDR3 spans 15 amino acids. Germline V CDR1 and CDR2: SGDLS, YYNGEE. The V segment lost 3 bases and the J segment 1 base; nucleotides outside the gene matches: 3. Using reference TRBV9 and TRBJ2-3 for the parts outside the CDR3, the full variable domain is DSGVTQTPKHLITATGQRVTLRCSPRSGDLSVYWYQQSLDQGLQFLIQYYNGEERAKGNILERFSAQQFPDLHSELNLSSLELGDSALYFCASSDRGLRTDTQYFGPGTRLTVL.